This passage covers 12 T cell receptor beta chains from one sample sequenced in a study of blood T cells in healthy people across ages. PCR was performed a second time for about 7 to 11 cycles using a sample-barcoded 5' primer and a J-beta primer mix. MiXCR, applied by TCRdb to the 5' RACE reads, yields one record per CDR3 protein. The sample carries about 640,000 distinct CDR3 sequences, 25% to 35% recorded once. Sequencing used blood. The receptor source for this set is a woman of 80 years or more in good health.

This clonotype has a count of ten or more. J is TRBJ2-1 and V is TRBV6-1; 7 positions match TRBD2. This CDR3 spans 15 amino acids. Per germline, CDR1 MNHNS and CDR2 SASEGT. The ends lost 4 bases at V and 6 bases at J; junction bases unmatched: 9. The CDR3 bases are TGTGCCAGCAGTGGGAAAGCGGGGCGGGGCAATGAGCAGTTCTTC. Protein sequence: CASSGKAGRGNEQFF.

The genes are TRBV11-2 and TRBJ1-2; TRBD1 matches 9 bases. The CDR3 covers 15 residues. V shed 0 bases and J 5 bases; nucleotides not matched to a gene: 4. Germline V gene sequence: CDR1 SGHAT, CDR2 FQNNGV. CDR3 coding DNA: TGTGCCAGCAGCTTAGATGGGACAGGGTTTTATGGCTACACCTTC. This codes for CASSLDGTGFYGYTF.

This clonotype was detected many times. The chain carries TRBV7-9 and TRBJ2-7, with TRBD1 identical over 9 bases. This CDR3 contains 16 residues. The ends lost 0 bases at V and 1 base at J; junction bases unmatched: 4. CDR1 is SEHNR and CDR2 is FQNEAQ in the germline V gene (reference sequence). The CDR3 protein is CASSLAGTGLSYEQYF. DNA of the CDR3: TGTGCCAGCAGCTTAGCCGGGACAGGGCTATCCTACGAGCAGTACTTC. Filled out from reference TRBV7-9 and TRBJ2-7, the complete variable domain reads DTGVSQNPRHKITKRGQNVTFRCDPISEHNRLYWYRQTLGQGPEFLTYFQNEAQLEKSRLLSDRFSAERPKGSFSTLEIQRTEQGDSAMYLCASSLAGTGLSYEQYFGPGTRLTVT.

This clonotype occurred a few times. The rearrangement links TRBV7-3 to TRBJ2-1; possible D gene TRBD2, 7 bases. Trimming removed 2 bases at V and 7 bases at J, with 15 bases between. This CDR3 contains 15 residues. Germline V gives CDR1 SGHTA, CDR2 FQGTGA. As DNA, the CDR3 is TGTGCCAGCAGCTTAGGCCGGGGGGCGTGGAATGAGCAGTTCTTC. As protein: CASSLGRGAWNEQFF.

This clonotype was detected only a few times. This chain joins TRBV5-6 and TRBJ2-5; no reliable D call. Trimming stripped 0 bases from V and 11 bases from J, with 17 bases between. The CDR3 sequence is 14 residues long. Germline V gives CDR1 SGHDT, CDR2 YYEEEE. CDR3 loop: CASSLVGVLNEQYF. The CDR3 DNA is TGTGCCAGCAGCTTGGTGGGTGTATTGAATGAGCAGTACTTC.

The chain carries TRBV2 and TRBJ1-6, with 7 bases fitting TRBD1. The CDR3 runs to 15 residues. Per germline, CDR1 SNHLY and CDR2 FYNNEI. Trimming removed 3 bases from V and 5 bases from J; junction bases left unmatched: 4. CDR3 coding DNA: TGTGCCAGCAGTGACAGGGGGATGAATAATTCACCCCTCCACTTT. Its protein product is CASSDRGMNNSPLHF.

A single count supports this clonotype. Given a much more abundant clone one base away, this may be a read error. J is TRBJ2-5 and V is TRBV6-2 or TRBV6-3; D may be TRBD2 (5 bases). CDR3 size: 13 residues. Germline V gene lookup returns CDR1 MNHEY and CDR2 SVGEGT. The V end lost 11 bases, the J end lost 11 bases, and 24 bases lay between the germline ends. CDR3 bases: TGTGCCGCCGGGGTCGGTTCCTACAATGAGCAGTACTTC. This sequence encodes CAAGVGSYNEQYF.

This clonotype appeared many times. The gene calls are TRBV5-1 and TRBJ2-7, with D maybe TRBD1 (5 bases). Germline lookup yields CDR1 SGHRS and CDR2 YFSETQ. Trimming took 2 bases from V and 4 from J, leaving 13 bases between them. The CDR3 sequence is 14 residues long. CDR3 region: CASSFLDNQYEQYF. The DNA for the CDR3 is TGCGCCAGCAGCTTCCTGGACAACCAGTACGAGCAGTACTTC.

This sequence joins TRBV2 and TRBJ1-6; tentatively, D is TRBD1 (5 bases). CDR3 length equals 15 residues. V shed 1 base and J shed 6 bases, with 10 bases lying between them. Per germline, CDR1 SNHLY and CDR2 FYNNEI. DNA of the CDR3: TGTGCCAGCAGTGAAGGGGCAGGGAGTAATTCACCCCTCCACTTT. It codes for CASSEGAGSNSPLHF.

This clonotype was counted ten times or more. This chain joins TRBV5-1 and TRBJ1-1; D may be TRBD1 (6 bases). The CDR3 sequence is 14 residues long. CDR1 is SGHRS and CDR2 is YFSETQ in the germline V gene. Trimming removed 0 bases from V and 5 bases from J, with 11 bases in between. The CDR3 sequence: CASSLGPQGTEAFF. The CDR3 nucleotides are TGCGCCAGCAGCTTGGGTCCACAGGGAACTGAAGCTTTCTTT.

The J gene is TRBJ2-7, the V gene TRBV7-2, with TRBD2 as a possible D gene (6 bases). The ends were cut back, 3 bases at V and 7 bases at J, with 25 bases in the middle. Germline values: CDR1 SGHTA, CDR2 FQGNSA. This CDR3 has 17 amino acids. CDR3 region: CASSFNTGSPGGNEQYF. Here the CDR3 DNA reads TGTGCCAGCAGCTTCAACACCGGGTCCCCCGGAGGGAATGAGCAGTACTTC.

Points on this clonotype: A much larger clone differs from this one at a single base, so this may be a read error. The chain joins TRBV9 to TRBJ2-1; 7 nucleotides match TRBD1. The CDR3 consists of 13 residues. Germline lookup yields CDR1 SGDLS and CDR2 YYNGEE. V lost 0 bases and J lost 15; bases outside the gene matches: 9. In DNA form, the CDR3 reads TGTGCCAGCAGCGTAGAGAGCGAGGGGGCCGTGTTCTTC. Its protein product is CASSVESEGAVFF. Looking up the rest from reference TRBV9 and TRBJ2-1 gives the full variable domain: DSGVTQTPKHLITATGQRVTLRCSPRSGDLSVYWYQQSLDQGLQFLIQYYNGEERAKGNILERFSAQQFPDLHSELNLSSLELGDSALYFCASSVESEGAVFFGPGTRLTVL.